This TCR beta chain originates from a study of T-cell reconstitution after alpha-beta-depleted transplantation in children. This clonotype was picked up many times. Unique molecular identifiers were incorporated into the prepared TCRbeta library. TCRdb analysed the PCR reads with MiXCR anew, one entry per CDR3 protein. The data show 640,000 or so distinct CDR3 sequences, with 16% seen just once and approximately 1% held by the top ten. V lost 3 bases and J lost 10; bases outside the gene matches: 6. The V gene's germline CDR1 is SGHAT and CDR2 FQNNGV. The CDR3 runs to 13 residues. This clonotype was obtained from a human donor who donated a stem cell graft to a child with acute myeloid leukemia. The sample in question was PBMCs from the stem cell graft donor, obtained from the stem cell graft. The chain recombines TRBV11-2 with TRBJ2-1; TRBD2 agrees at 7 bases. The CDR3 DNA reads TGTGCCAGCAGCTTCACGGGGGGAGGAGAGCAGTTCTTC. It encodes CASSFTGGGEQFF.